This T cell receptor (beta chain) was captured in a study of T cells in Graves' hyperthyroidism and ophthalmopathy. Researchers took RNA transcripts and amplified the TCR beta CDR3 regions from them. The HTBI primer set drove a first-round RT-PCR of the TCR CDR3. TCRdb ran MiXCR on the multiplex PCR reads and lists one entry per CDR3 protein. The sample includes nearly 750,000 distinct CDR3 sequences, around a third of them seen just once. Hyperthyroidism, newly diagnosed and lasting under 2 months, affected patients aged 18 to 65. Trimming removed 5 bases from V and 10 bases from J, with 17 bases in between. The CDR3 runs to 13 residues. Germline CDR1 and CDR2: ENHRY and SYGVKD.

Material: blood. This sequence was found in a woman aged 40 to 50 with Graves' hyperthyroidism. This chain joins TRBV10-3 and TRBJ2-5; D tentatively reads TRBD1 or TRBD2 (5 bases each). The CDR3 protein is CAISKGPNNGQYF. CDR3 nucleotides: TGTGCCATCAGTAAGGGACCAAACAATGGCCAGTACTTC.